A single sample gave rise to the 9 T cell receptor beta chains below, sequenced in a study of blood T cell repertoires in COVID-19. The method was immunoSEQ multiplex PCR; TCRdb's version includes in-frame clones alone and lacks a portion of them. In the table there are about 400,000 clones, approximately 86% of which are singletons. Source material: PBMCs or T cells enriched from blood (not recorded which). The receptors shown here come from a woman aged 40 to 50 with acute COVID-19.

J is TRBJ2-2 and V is TRBV5-4, with TRBD2 identical over 7 bases. This CDR3 is built from 15 residues. The V gene's germline CDR1 is SGHNT and CDR2 YYREEE (reference sequence). Losses at the gene ends were 5 bases for V and 7 bases for J; bases not matched to a gene: 11. CDR3 in amino acids: CASSTPGTTVGELFF. As DNA, the CDR3 is TGTGCCAGCAGTACTCCCGGGACTACGGTCGGGGAGCTGTTTTTT. The full variable domain, rest sourced from reference TRBV5-4 and TRBJ2-2, is ETGVTQSPTHLIKTRGQQVTLRCSSQSGHNTVSWYQQALGQGPQFIFQYYREEENGRGNFPPRFSGLQFPNYSSELNVNALELDDSALYLCASSTPGTTVGELFFGEGSRLTVL.

This clone turned up a few times. The chain employs TRBV27 and TRBJ1-1; weak D call: TRBD1 (5 bases). The CDR3 has 13 residues. The germline V gene has CDR1 MNHEY and CDR2 SMNVEV (reference sequence). The V gene lost 3 bases and the J gene lost 3 bases, with 8 bases spanning the gap. CDR3 in DNA: TGTGCCAGCAGTTTTTTCAGGGACACTGAAGCTTTCTTT. This translates into CASSFFRDTEAFF.

For the CDR3, the DNA is TGTGCCAGCAGGGGGCCGGGGCAGCCCCAGCATTTT. It codes for CASRGPGQPQHF. The chain is built from TRBV19 and TRBJ1-5; 8 bases map to TRBD1. J was trimmed by 7 bases and V by 9 bases; bases with no gene match: 5. This CDR3 is 12 amino acids long. CDR1 and CDR2 from the germline V gene are LNHDA and SQIVND (reference sequence).

At least ten counts were recorded for this clone. CDR3 nucleotides: TGTGCCAGCAGCTTGTTAGCGACTAGCGGGGGGGCATCAGATACGCAGTATTTT. Translating it yields CASSLLATSGGASDTQYF. The rearrangement joins TRBV5-8 to TRBJ2-3; 14 nucleotides match TRBD2. This CDR3 has 18 residues. V was pared by 1 base and J by 4 bases, with 8 bases of the junction left unmatched. Germline-derived CDR1 and CDR2 are SGHTS and YDEGEE.

This chain uses TRBV18 with TRBJ1-5, with 9 bases matching TRBD1. The germline gives CDR1 KGHSH, CDR2 LQKENI. The length of the CDR3 is 15 residues. J gave up 3 bases and V 4 bases, and 4 bases lay outside the gene matches. As DNA, the CDR3 is TGTGCCAGCTCACAGACAGGGGGGTTCAATCAGCCCCAGCATTTT. As protein: CASSQTGGFNQPQHF.

The chain has TRBV5-1 and TRBJ2-5, with 8 bases lining up with TRBD1. The germline V gene encodes CDR1 SGHRS and CDR2 YFSETQ. The CDR3 extends over 17 amino acids. V trimming: 0 bases; J trimming: 2 bases; junction bases outside the gene matches: 9. This CDR3 reads CASSLGVLDRGQETQYF. The CDR3 DNA reads as TGCGCCAGCAGCTTGGGAGTTTTAGACAGGGGTCAAGAGACCCAGTACTTC. Looking up the rest from reference TRBV5-1 and TRBJ2-5 gives the full variable domain: KAGVTQTPRYLIKTRGQQVTLSCSPISGHRSVSWYQQTPGQGLQFLFEYFSETQRNKGNFPGRFSGRQFSNSRSEMNVSTLELGDSALYLCASSLGVLDRGQETQYFGPGTRLLVL.

This chain uses TRBV19 with TRBJ1-3; possible D gene TRBD1, 5 bases. Germline CDR1 and CDR2: LNHDA and SQIVND (reference sequence). CDR3 length equals 19 residues. The V end lost 2 bases, the J end lost 0 bases, and 20 bases lay between the germline ends. This CDR3 reads CASSISFWGGQFSGNTIYF. CDR3 nucleotide sequence: TGTGCCAGTAGTATATCTTTTTGGGGTGGACAATTCTCTGGAAACACCATATATTTT.

The CDR3 sequence: CASSEGSGTGRWPQHF. The CDR3 DNA is TGTGCCAGCAGTGAAGGGAGCGGGACAGGGAGGTGGCCCCAGCATTTT. The chain is built from TRBV25-1 and TRBJ1-5; the match to TRBD1 covers 9 bases. Germline trimming cut 2 bases from V and 9 bases from J; bases unmatched to any gene: 11. CDR3 length: 16 residues. Germline loops: CDR1 MGHDK, CDR2 SYGVNS. The whole variable domain, filled in from reference TRBV25-1 and TRBJ1-5, reads EADIYQTPRYLVIGTGKKITLECSQTMGHDKMYWYQQDPGMELHLIHYSYGVNSTEKGDLSSESTVSRIRTEHFPLTLESARPSHTSQYLCASSEGSGTGRWPQHFGDGTRLSIL.

This chain connects TRBV9 to TRBJ1-3; 7 bases match TRBD1. Germline V gene sequence: CDR1 SGDLS, CDR2 YYNGEE. The CDR3 is 15 residues long. J was trimmed by 4 bases and V by 4 bases; bases with no gene match: 8. The CDR3 DNA follows: TGTGCCAGCAGCCCGGGACAGTCGATCGGAAACACCATATATTTT. Amino acid sequence: CASSPGQSIGNTIYF.